A selection of T cell receptor beta chains follows, all from one sample in a study of T cells in Graves' hyperthyroidism and ophthalmopathy. A single record per CDR3 protein comes from TCRdb applying MiXCR to the multiplex PCR reads. The repertoire consists of 500,000 to 800,000 distinct CDR3 sequences, with roughly 15% occurring once and the leading ten covering approximately 13%. The sequenced material came from blood. These receptors originate from a woman aged 50 to 60 with Graves' ophthalmopathy. CDR3s leave out the opening cysteine and the closing phenylalanine or tryptophan. Each record gives: V gene, CDR3 protein.

v_gene: TRBV2
CDR3aa: ASSVGPNYGYT

v_gene: TRBV20-1
CDR3aa: SARGSGRAPNEQF

v_gene: TRBV30
CDR3aa: AWSVDREAF

v_gene: TRBV15
CDR3aa: ATSRDPGTGVNEQF

v_gene: TRBV6-1
CDR3aa: ASSKRDGNYEQY

v_gene: TRBV5-5
CDR3aa: ASSSDGRYATNEKLF

v_gene: TRBV30
CDR3aa: AWKVAAYGYT

v_gene: TRBV7-9
CDR3aa: ASSPPHGILTYEQY

v_gene: TRBV7-2
CDR3aa: ASSLVVWDNEQF

v_gene: TRBV6-5
CDR3aa: ASSYSNSEQGGSDEQF

v_gene: TRBV28
CDR3aa: ASRPRQGWGEQY

v_gene: TRBV19
CDR3aa: ASSISDRVSWAYNEQF

v_gene: TRBV6-6
CDR3aa: ASSYMGGAGTQY

v_gene: TRBV7-3
CDR3aa: ASSATASNYGYT

v_gene: TRBV2
CDR3aa: ASRTEDGYT

v_gene: TRBV7-2
CDR3aa: ASSLDGLETQY

v_gene: TRBV2
CDR3aa: ASSRQGMSEQF